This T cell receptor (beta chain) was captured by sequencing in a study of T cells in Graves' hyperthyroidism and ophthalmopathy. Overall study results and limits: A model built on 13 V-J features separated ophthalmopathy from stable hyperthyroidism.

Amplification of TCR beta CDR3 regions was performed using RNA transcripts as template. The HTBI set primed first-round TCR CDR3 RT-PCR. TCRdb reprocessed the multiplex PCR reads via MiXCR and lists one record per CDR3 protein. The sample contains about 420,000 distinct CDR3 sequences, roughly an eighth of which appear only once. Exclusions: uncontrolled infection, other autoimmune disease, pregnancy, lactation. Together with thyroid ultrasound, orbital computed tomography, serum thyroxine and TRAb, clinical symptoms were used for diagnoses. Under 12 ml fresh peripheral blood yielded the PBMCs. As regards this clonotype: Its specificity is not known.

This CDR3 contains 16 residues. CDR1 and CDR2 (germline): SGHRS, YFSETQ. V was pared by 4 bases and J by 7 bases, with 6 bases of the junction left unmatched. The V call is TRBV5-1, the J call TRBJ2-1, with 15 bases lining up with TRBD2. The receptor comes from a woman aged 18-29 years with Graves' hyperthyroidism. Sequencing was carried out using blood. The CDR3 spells CASSGLAGGLGNEQFF. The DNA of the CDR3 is TGCGCCAGCAGCGGACTAGCGGGAGGGTTGGGGAATGAGCAGTTCTTC.